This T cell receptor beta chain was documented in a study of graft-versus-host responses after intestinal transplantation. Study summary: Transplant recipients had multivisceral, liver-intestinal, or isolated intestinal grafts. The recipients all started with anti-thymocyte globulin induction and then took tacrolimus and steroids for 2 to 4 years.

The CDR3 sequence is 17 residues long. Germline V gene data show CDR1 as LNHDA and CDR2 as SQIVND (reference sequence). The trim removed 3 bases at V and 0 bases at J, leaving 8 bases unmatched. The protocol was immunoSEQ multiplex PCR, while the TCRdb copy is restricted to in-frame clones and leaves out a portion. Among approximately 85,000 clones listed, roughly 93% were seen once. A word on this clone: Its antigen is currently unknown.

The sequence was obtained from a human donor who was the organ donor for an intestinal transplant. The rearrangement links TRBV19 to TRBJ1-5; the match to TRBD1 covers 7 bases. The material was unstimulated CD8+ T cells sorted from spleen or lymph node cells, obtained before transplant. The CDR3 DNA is TGTGCCAGTAGTATCGACAGGGAGATCGGTAGCAATCAGCCCCAGCATTTT. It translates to CASSIDREIGSNQPQHF. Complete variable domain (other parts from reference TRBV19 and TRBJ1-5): DGGITQSPKYLFRKEGQNVTLSCEQNLNHDAMYWYRQDPGQGLRLIYYSQIVNDFQKGDIAEGYSVSREKKESFPLTVTSAQKNPTAFYLCASSIDREIGSNQPQHFGDGTRLSIL.